Each of the 11 T cell receptor beta chains below was sequenced from the same sample in a study of T cell changes during pregnancy in multiple sclerosis. The assay was immunoSEQ multiplex PCR, and TCRdb's table has in-frame clones only and misses some. This sample has tens of thousands of clones, with 70% to 90% found just once. Source: CD8+ T cells from peripheral blood mononuclear cells, taken after pregnancy. These receptors all come from a female donor in good health, enrolled as a control in a pregnancy study.

J is TRBJ2-1 and V is TRBV18; no definite D call. This CDR3 comprises 14 residues. V gave up 0 bases and J gave up 4 bases, with 7 bases separating them. Germline CDR1 reads KGHSH; CDR2 reads LQKENI. The CDR3 loop is CASSPPSGYNEQFF. The CDR3 bases are TGTGCCAGCTCACCACCGTCCGGGTACAATGAGCAGTTCTTC.

V and J are TRBV25-1 and TRBJ2-7; 8 bases align to TRBD2. The CDR3 is 12 amino acids. Germline V gene lookup returns CDR1 MGHDK and CDR2 SYGVNS. J gave up 5 bases and V 6 bases, and 3 bases lay outside the gene matches. CDR3 coding DNA: TGTGCCAGCAGGGCCGGGGGGGACGAGCAGTACTTC. It encodes CASRAGGDEQYF.

The CDR3 spells CASSYASTNTEAFF. The CDR3, as DNA: TGTGCCAGCAGTTACGCGAGCACTAACACTGAAGCTTTCTTT. V is TRBV6-5 and J is TRBJ1-1; D not resolved. Germline V gene data show CDR1 as MNHEY and CDR2 as SVGAGI. V was shortened by 2 bases and J by 2 bases, with 9 bases between the two germline ends. There are 14 residues in the CDR3.

This chain joins TRBV9 and TRBJ2-1; 10 nucleotides match TRBD2. Germline assignment: CDR1 SGDLS and CDR2 YYNGEE. CDR3 length: 14 residues. J lost 8 bases, V lost 4 bases, and 6 bases had no gene match. CDR3 coding DNA: TGTGCCAGCAGCATTGAAGCGGGGGGGTATGAGCAGTTCTTC. Its translation: CASSIEAGGYEQFF.

This chain uses TRBV9 with TRBJ1-4, with D possibly matching TRBD1 (6 bases). Per germline, CDR1 SGDLS and CDR2 YYNGEE. The CDR3 is 16 amino acids. V was shortened by 4 bases and J by 1 base, with 14 bases between the two germline ends. CDR3 nucleotides: TGTGCCAGCAGCCCCGGGAGGGGGGGAACTAATGAAAAACTGTTTTTT. As protein: CASSPGRGGTNEKLFF.

This clone was detected once. The chain combines TRBV9 with TRBJ1-2, with 8 bases fitting TRBD1. V dropped 0 bases and J dropped 2; count of bases not matched to a gene: 6. The germline V gene has CDR1 SGDLS and CDR2 YYNGEE. This CDR3 region has 16 residues. This chain's CDR3 is CASSVEAGGGNYGYTF. The DNA for the CDR3 is TGTGCCAGCAGCGTAGAGGCAGGGGGCGGCAACTATGGCTACACCTTC. Using reference TRBV9 and TRBJ1-2 for the parts outside the CDR3, the full variable domain is DSGVTQTPKHLITATGQRVTLRCSPRSGDLSVYWYQQSLDQGLQFLIQYYNGEERAKGNILERFSAQQFPDLHSELNLSSLELGDSALYFCASSVEAGGGNYGYTFGSGTRLTVV.

This chain connects TRBV30 to TRBJ1-5, with TRBD1 identical over 7 bases. The V gene end was trimmed by 7 bases and the J gene end by 0 bases; junction bases not matched to a gene: 9. The CDR3 totals 15 residues. Germline V gene sequence: CDR1 GTSNPN, CDR2 SVGIG (reference sequence). The CDR3 spells CAYSRGVDSNQPQHF. The CDR3 DNA sequence: TGTGCCTACTCCAGGGGGGTCGATAGCAATCAGCCCCAGCATTTT.

The chain uses TRBV27 and TRBJ2-1; 9 nucleotides align to TRBD2. CDR3 length: 15 amino acids. Germline CDR1 and CDR2: MNHEY and SMNVEV (reference sequence). With V trimmed by 2 bases and J by 8 bases, 7 bases remained unmatched. In nucleotides, the CDR3 is TGTGCCAGCAGTTTAGGGCTAGCGGGGTCGGATGAGCAGTTCTTC. Translated, it gives CASSLGLAGSDEQFF.

The chain uses TRBV11-3 and TRBJ2-1, with TRBD2 matching 10 bases. Germline CDR1 is SGHNT and CDR2 is YENEEA. This CDR3 is 16 amino acids long. With 3 bases clipped from V and 3 bases from J, the junction kept 5 bases outside the gene matches. CDR3: CASSLSGGALYNEQFF. The CDR3 nucleotides read TGTGCCAGCAGCTTGAGCGGGGGGGCCCTCTACAATGAGCAGTTCTTC.

J is TRBJ1-2 and V is TRBV4-1; perhaps TRBD1 as D (5 bases). Between the trimmed V and J ends, which lost 1 base and 4 bases, there was a span of 19 bases. Germline values: CDR1 MGHRA, CDR2 YSYEKL. The CDR3 has 17 amino acids. DNA for the CDR3: TGCGCCAGCAGCCAAGGCTGGGGCCCCCCAAGGAGCTATGGCTACACCTTC. Translating it yields CASSQGWGPPRSYGYTF.

This clone turned up a few times. Written as DNA, the CDR3 is TGTGCCAGCAGCGCGGGACCTCAAGAGACCCAGTACTTC. It is translated as CASSAGPQETQYF. This sequence joins TRBV6-4 and TRBJ2-5; D perhaps matches TRBD2 (6 bases). Trimming shortened V by 6 bases and J by 2 bases, and 10 bases separated the two germline ends. Germline values: CDR1 MRHNA, CDR2 SNTAGT. The CDR3 contains 13 residues.